This T cell receptor beta chain is from a study of shared clonotypes between healthy human individuals. Whole-study findings and limits: Shared clonotypes across all four donors exceeded non-shared ones in generation probability.

Measured with immunoSEQ multiplex PCR; TCRdb has only the in-frame clones, and not every one. The sample records over 2 million clones, about 90% being singletons. Of note for this clone: What it binds is not known.

Per the germline V gene, CDR1 is MNHEY and CDR2 is SVGAGI. The CDR3 runs to 13 residues. The V and J ends lost 2 bases and 6 bases respectively, with 9 bases between them. V is TRBV6-5 and J is TRBJ2-3; D is unresolved. The receptor comes from a man between 18 and 35 years old in good health. Some clones in this sample may be carry-over from other donors' samples. Sample: naive CD4+ T cells from PBMCs. Subset given: CD45RA+ positively selected. The CDR3, as DNA: TGTGCCAGCAGTTACACCCTCGAGGATACGCAGTATTTT. This encodes CASSYTLEDTQYF.